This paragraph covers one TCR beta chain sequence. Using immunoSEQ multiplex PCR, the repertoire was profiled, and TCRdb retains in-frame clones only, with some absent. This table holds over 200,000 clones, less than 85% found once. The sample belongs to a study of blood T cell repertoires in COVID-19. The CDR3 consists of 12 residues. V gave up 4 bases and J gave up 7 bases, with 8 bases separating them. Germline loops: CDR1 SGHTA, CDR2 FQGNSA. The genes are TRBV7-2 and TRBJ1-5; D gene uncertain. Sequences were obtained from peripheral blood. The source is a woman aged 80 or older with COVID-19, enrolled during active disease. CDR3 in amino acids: CASSSLRQPQHF. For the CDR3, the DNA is TGTGCCAGCAGCTCTCTAAGACAGCCCCAGCATTTT.